The present entry profiles one T cell receptor beta chain with its context. Participants were aged 18 to 89 years, lived in over 20 US areas, and enrolled virtually. CDR1 is GTSNPN and CDR2 is SVGIG in the germline V gene (reference sequence). The length of the CDR3 is 15 residues. Germline trimming cut 0 bases from V and 4 bases from J; bases unmatched to any gene: 3. Produced via immunoSEQ multiplex PCR; TCRdb's table is partial and in-frame only. The sample holds some 390,000 clones, 89% seen once. This sample is drawn from a study of blood T cell repertoires in COVID-19. Whole-study context: Samples taken during acute and convalescent COVID-19 were collected in the United States, Italy and Spain. Sources were T cells, B-cell-depleted T cells, or PBMCs; the material itself was cDNA or gDNA.

The clonotype originates from a woman in her thirties who had recovered from COVID-19. The rearrangement uses TRBV30 and TRBJ1-4, with 9 bases that match TRBD1. The sequencing input was PBMCs or T cells enriched from blood (not recorded which). DNA of the CDR3: TGTGCCTGGAGTGTGACAGGGGGTTTTAATGAAAAACTGTTTTTT. This sequence encodes CAWSVTGGFNEKLFF.